This T cell receptor (beta chain) came from a study of molecular identifiers for immune sequencing clone quantification. For naive CD8 T cells, sorting used the CD8+CD4-CCR7+CD45RA+ phenotype. This clonotype showed up many times. V lost 5 bases and J 2 bases, leaving 15 bases between the germline ends. Germline loops: CDR1 SGHVS, CDR2 FNYEAQ. This CDR3 has 16 amino acids. Via MiXCR, TCRdb re-called the PCR reads, giving one row per CDR3 protein. Of over 60,000 distinct CDR3 sequences in the sample, roughly a fifth were seen once. V is TRBV7-6 and J is TRBJ2-2, with D uncertain. The origin of this receptor is a human donor in good health. Some libraries in this study had Jurkat cell RNA spiked in. Sequencing was done on a sample of naive CD8+ T cells from blood, with Jurkat cell RNA spiked in. Subset specified: FACS-sorted CD8+CD4-CCR7+CD45RA+ naive T cells. The CDR3 region is CASSPIIAANTGELFF. The CDR3 nucleotides read TGTGCCAGCAGCCCCATTATAGCTGCTAACACCGGGGAGCTGTTTTTT.